The 18 T cell receptor beta chains listed next were all sequenced from one sample in a study of blood T cell repertoires in COVID-19 (dated by TCRdb to 2019 to 2021). The library was prepared using the immunoSEQ multiplex PCR assay. The source is immuneACCESS, and TCRdb retained only in-frame sequences with V and J called. Part of the clones is not carried over; for the studies checked, unresolved V genes explain less than half of this, and the remainder is unexplained. This sample comprises about 24,000 clones, roughly 74% of them detected only once. The ten largest clones take up around 7% of the sample. Sequenced input: peripheral blood. Source of these receptors: a man aged 50-59 years with COVID-19, enrolled during active disease.

The V call is TRBV7-9, the J call TRBJ2-2; tentatively, D is TRBD1 (6 bases). V dropped 2 bases and J dropped 2 bases, with 9 bases sitting between them. Germline V gene data show CDR1 as SEHNR and CDR2 as FQNEAQ (reference sequence). The CDR3 is 15 residues long. CDR3 protein: CASSLWGPNTGELFF. The CDR3 nucleotides are TGTGCCAGCAGCTTATGGGGGCCTAACACCGGGGAGCTGTTTTTT.

The chain couples TRBV5-1 to TRBJ1-4; D call uncertain. Trimming shortened V by 3 bases and J by 7 bases, and 16 bases separated the two germline ends. Germline V gene sequence: CDR1 SGHRS, CDR2 YFSETQ. CDR3 length: 15 residues. This CDR3 reads CASSSTTGGFEKLFF. In DNA, the CDR3 is TGCGCCAGCAGCTCGACGACGGGAGGGTTTGAAAAACTGTTTTTT.

A single count supports this clone. The same CDR3 can be traced to other DNA sequences in this sample. The CDR3 is CASSLEQGNTEAFF. CDR3 bases: TGCGCCAGCAGCTTGGAACAGGGGAACACTGAAGCTTTCTTT. V is TRBV5-1 and J is TRBJ1-1; D is possibly TRBD1 (6 bases). Per the germline V gene, CDR1 is SGHRS and CDR2 is YFSETQ. The CDR3 is made up of 14 amino acids. V was cut by 0 bases and J by 1 base, with 7 bases left in between.

The chain links TRBV30 to TRBJ2-7; 11 bases match TRBD2. Per the germline V gene, CDR1 is GTSNPN and CDR2 is SVGIG (reference sequence). CDR3 length: 14 residues. The trim removed 5 bases at V and 1 base at J, leaving 4 bases unmatched. The CDR3 spells CAWGRLAGSYEQYF. The CDR3, as DNA: TGTGCCTGGGGAAGACTAGCGGGATCCTACGAGCAGTACTTC.

The genes are TRBV10-3 and TRBJ2-3; 9 bases line up with TRBD2. This CDR3 contains 14 residues. CDR1 is ENHRY and CDR2 is SYGVKD in the germline V gene. The V segment lost 3 bases and the J segment 3 bases; nucleotides outside the gene matches: 1. DNA of the CDR3: TGTGCCATCAGTGACCTAGCGGGGACAGATACGCAGTATTTT. This translates into CAISDLAGTDTQYF.

The chain joins TRBV6-5 to TRBJ1-4; 7 positions match TRBD1. V dropped 0 bases and J dropped 7; count of bases not matched to a gene: 5. The germline V gene has CDR1 MNHEY and CDR2 SVGAGI. CDR3 length: 15 residues. CDR3 protein: CASSYSKGAGEKLFF. The CDR3 DNA follows: TGTGCCAGCAGTTACTCGAAGGGGGCGGGTGAAAAACTGTTTTTT.

The chain recombines TRBV2 with TRBJ1-5; the match to TRBD1 covers 9 bases. Trimming cost V 0 bases and J 6 bases; bases outside gene matches: 6. The germline CDR1 and CDR2 sequences are SNHLY and FYNNEI. The CDR3 has 16 residues. Written as DNA, the CDR3 is TGTGCCAGCAGTGAAGCGCTACAGGGGGCAAGTCAGCCCCAGCATTTT. Translation gives CASSEALQGASQPQHF. The whole variable domain, filled in from reference TRBV2 and TRBJ1-5, reads EPEVTQTPSHQVTQMGQEVILRCVPISNHLYFYWYRQILGQKVEFLVSFYNNEISEKSEIFDDQFSVERPDGSNFTLKIRSTKLEDSAMYFCASSEALQGASQPQHFGDGTRLSIL.

In this sample, this clone turned up a few times. The V gene is TRBV6-5, the J gene TRBJ2-7, with TRBD2 matching 7 bases. The CDR3 is made up of 16 amino acids. Germline V gene lookup returns CDR1 MNHEY and CDR2 SVGAGI. J lost 1 base, V lost 4 bases, and 10 bases had no gene match. DNA of the CDR3: TGTGCCAGCAGTTCTCCTTTGTCGCGGGGGTCCTACGAGCAGTACTTC. Translation gives CASSSPLSRGSYEQYF.

The V call is TRBV7-9, the J call TRBJ2-1; D is perhaps TRBD2 (7 bases). Trimming stripped 1 base from V and 9 bases from J, with 16 bases between. CDR1 is SEHNR and CDR2 is FQNEAQ in the germline V gene (reference sequence). This CDR3 is built from 15 residues. The CDR3 coding sequence is TGTGCCAGCAGCTTAGGAGGGGGGGCGATAGGTGAGCAGTTCTTC. Its protein product is CASSLGGGAIGEQFF. The full variable domain, in which reference TRBV7-9 and TRBJ2-1 provide the parts outside the CDR3, is DTGVSQNPRHKITKRGQNVTFRCDPISEHNRLYWYRQTLGQGPEFLTYFQNEAQLEKSRLLSDRFSAERPKGSFSTLEIQRTEQGDSAMYLCASSLGGGAIGEQFFGPGTRLTVL.

The rearrangement uses TRBV30 and TRBJ1-5, with 8 bases fitting TRBD1. CDR1 is GTSNPN and CDR2 is SVGIG in the germline V gene (reference sequence). With 2 bases clipped from V and 6 bases from J, the junction kept 6 bases outside the gene matches. The length of the CDR3 is 14 residues. The CDR3 DNA follows: TGTGCCTGGAGTAATTCAGGGGGCGTTCAGCCCCAGCATTTT. This gives the protein CAWSNSGGVQPQHF.

The chain couples TRBV7-2 to TRBJ1-2; D might be TRBD1 (5 bases). Germline lookup yields CDR1 SGHTA and CDR2 FQGNSA. V was cut by 3 bases and J by 1 base, with 12 bases left in between. The length of the CDR3 is 15 residues. The CDR3: CASSFSTGDNYGYTF. In DNA, the CDR3 is TGTGCCAGCAGCTTTTCCACGGGGGATAACTATGGCTACACCTTC.

This clone was counted a few times. This chain uses TRBV2 with TRBJ1-3; D gene unclear. CDR1 and CDR2 from the germline V gene are SNHLY and FYNNEI. This CDR3 contains 14 residues. The germline V and J ends were trimmed by 7 bases and 0 bases, with 10 bases remaining between them. Here the CDR3 DNA reads TGTGCCAGCAAGCAGGAGGCCTCTGGAAACACCATATATTTT. It yields the protein CASKQEASGNTIYF.

This clone was detected only once. The gene calls are TRBV29-1 and TRBJ2-2; D is uncertain. This CDR3 is built from 16 residues. Germline CDR1 reads SQVTM; CDR2 reads ANQGSEA. V shed 7 bases and J shed 0 bases, with 18 bases lying between them. The DNA for the CDR3 is TGCAGCGCCGGTTCTCCCACTTTTCCGAACACCGGGGAGCTGTTTTTT. Its translation is CSAGSPTFPNTGELFF.

V usage is TRBV5-1 and J usage is TRBJ1-4, with D unresolved. The CDR3 covers 12 residues. Germline V CDR1 and CDR2: SGHRS, YFSETQ. V shed 1 base and J shed 8 bases, with 6 bases lying between them. CDR3 sequence (DNA): TGCGCCAGCAGCTTGTCGCGGGAAAAACTGTTTTTT. Its protein is CASSLSREKLFF.

This clone appeared a few times. The chain uses TRBV29-1 and TRBJ2-7, with D possibly matching TRBD1 (5 bases). Germline V gene lookup returns CDR1 SQVTM and CDR2 ANQGSEA. The CDR3 loop spans 13 amino acids. Trimming stripped 3 bases from V and 5 bases from J, with 14 bases between. The CDR3 DNA follows: TGCAGCGTTGAGTCCTGGGGCGGAAACGAGCAGTACTTC. It translates to CSVESWGGNEQYF.

This clone appeared a few times. The chain carries TRBV4-1 and TRBJ1-6, with D possibly being TRBD1 (6 bases). The CDR3 has 17 residues. Germline CDR1 MGHRA, CDR2 YSYEKL. Deletions cut 1 base from V and 7 bases from J, with 17 bases between. Written as DNA, the CDR3 is TGCGCCAGCAGCCAAGCCGTTTGGACAGTCAGCAATTCACCCCTCCACTTT. Translation gives CASSQAVWTVSNSPLHF.

This clone was detected only a few times. The CDR3 DNA reads as TGTGCCAGCAGCCAGACTGACAGGGTAGAGACCCAGTACTTC. Translated: CASSQTDRVETQYF. The chain links TRBV4-2 to TRBJ2-5; 7 bases map to TRBD1. The trim removed 3 bases at V and 4 bases at J, leaving 5 bases unmatched. This CDR3 has 14 amino acids. From germline, CDR1 is LGHNA and CDR2 YNFKEQ.

CDR3 coding DNA: TGTGCCAGCAGCTTAGGCGGGTTTCGAAATGAAAAACTGTTTTTT. Its translation is CASSLGGFRNEKLFF. This rearrangement joins TRBV11-2 to TRBJ1-4; the D is unclear. Germline V CDR1 and CDR2: SGHAT, FQNNGV. The CDR3 runs 15 residues. Trimming removed 1 base from V and 5 bases from J, with 11 bases in between.